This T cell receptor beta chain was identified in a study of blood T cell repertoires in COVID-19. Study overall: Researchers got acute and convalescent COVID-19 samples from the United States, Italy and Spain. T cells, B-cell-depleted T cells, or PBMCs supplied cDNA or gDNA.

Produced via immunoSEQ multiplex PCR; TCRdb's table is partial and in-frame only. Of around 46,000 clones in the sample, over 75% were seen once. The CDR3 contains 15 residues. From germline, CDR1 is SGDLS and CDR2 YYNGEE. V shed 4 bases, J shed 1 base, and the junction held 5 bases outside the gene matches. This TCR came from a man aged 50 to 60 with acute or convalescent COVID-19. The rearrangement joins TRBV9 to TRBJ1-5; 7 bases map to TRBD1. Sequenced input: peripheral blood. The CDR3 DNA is TGTGCCAGCAGCCCGACAGGGCTGAGCAATCAGCCCCAGCATTTT. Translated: CASSPTGLSNQPQHF.